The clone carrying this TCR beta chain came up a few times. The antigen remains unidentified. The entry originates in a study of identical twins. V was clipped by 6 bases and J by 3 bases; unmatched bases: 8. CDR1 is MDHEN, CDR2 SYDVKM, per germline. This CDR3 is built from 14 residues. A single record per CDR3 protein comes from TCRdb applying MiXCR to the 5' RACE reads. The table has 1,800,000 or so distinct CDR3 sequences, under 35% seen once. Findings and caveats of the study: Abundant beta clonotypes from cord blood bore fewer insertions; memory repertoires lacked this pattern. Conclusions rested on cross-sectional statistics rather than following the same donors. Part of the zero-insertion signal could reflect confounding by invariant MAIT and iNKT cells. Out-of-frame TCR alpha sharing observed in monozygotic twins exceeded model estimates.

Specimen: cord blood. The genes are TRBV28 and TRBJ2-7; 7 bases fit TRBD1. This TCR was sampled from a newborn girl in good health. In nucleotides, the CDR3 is TGTGCCAGCAGGAGAATCAGGGGGTTCTACGAGCAGTACTTC. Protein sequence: CASRRIRGFYEQYF.